This T cell receptor beta chain was identified in a study of T cell changes during pregnancy in multiple sclerosis. The CDR3 runs 15 residues. Trimming took 3 bases from V and 0 from J; bases not matched to a gene: 1. The germline V gene encodes CDR1 SGDLS and CDR2 YYNGEE. TCRdb keeps only in-frame clones here, not all; method: immunoSEQ multiplex PCR. The sample yields about 34,000 clones, 90% seen once. The rearrangement uses TRBV9 and TRBJ2-1; 9 nucleotides agree with TRBD2. The sequence was obtained from a female donor with multiple sclerosis, enrolled in a pregnancy study. This specimen consisted of CD8+ T cells from peripheral blood mononuclear cells, obtained in the second trimester of pregnancy. The CDR3 DNA reads TGTGCCAGCAGCGGTAGCGGGAGCTCCTACAATGAGCAGTTCTTC. This translates into CASSGSGSSYNEQFF.